This note documents a single T cell receptor beta chain sequence. This sample is part of a study of control samples from healthy donors and cancer patients. Germline CDR1 reads PRHDT; CDR2 reads FYEKMQ (reference sequence). The CDR3 runs 14 residues. V lost 5 bases and J lost 1, with 11 bases in between. Measured with immunoSEQ multiplex PCR; TCRdb has only the in-frame clones, and not every one. The sample holds approximately 150,000 clones, roughly 95% seen once. This chain connects TRBV13 to TRBJ2-5; TRBD1 might be the D (5 bases). The origin of this receptor is a woman aged 25 to 39 in good health. Source material: blood. The CDR3 region has the DNA TGTGCCAGCAGCCTCAGGGCGATCCAAGAGACCCAGTACTTC. Translation: CASSLRAIQETQYF.